This T cell receptor (beta chain) comes out of a study of breast tumors, draining lymph nodes, adjacent tissues. Whole-study findings and limits: Findings are consistent with lymph node origin and intratumoral expansion of most tumor T cells. Data only fit, rather than demonstrated, lymph node origin of most tumor T cells.

One entry per CDR3 protein, called by TCRdb with MiXCR from the multiplex PCR reads. Of about 15,000 distinct CDR3 sequences listed, roughly 55% are singletons. This clonotype is deemed medium-sized. Its target is not known. CDR3 length equals 15 residues. Unmatched junction bases numbered 6, after V lost 5 bases and J lost 1 base. Germline-derived CDR1 and CDR2 are DFQATT and SNEGSKA (reference sequence). The TCR originated in a female donor with breast cancer. Some clones in this sample may be carry-over from other donors' samples. J is TRBJ2-3 and V is TRBV20-1; TRBD1 aligns across 10 bases. Input material: tumor-adjacent breast tissue. The CDR3 loop reads CSAGGGTGGTDTQYF. The DNA for the CDR3 is TGCAGTGCTGGGGGGGGGACAGGGGGCACAGATACGCAGTATTTT.